Listed here are 13 T cell receptor beta chains from one sample, sequenced in a study of OX40 agonist ivuxolimab in advanced cancers. Library generation was performed with the immunoSEQ multiplex PCR assay. TCRdb carries this immuneACCESS record with in-frame sequences only. Its versions omit some clonotypes, under half of them owing to an unresolved V gene in the studies checked, with the rest unexplained. This sample lists approximately 52,000 clones; approximately 81% were detected once. Of the sample, roughly 9.9% falls within the top ten clones. This specimen was CD4+ or CD8+ T cells sorted from blood, taken in a trial of the OX40 agonist ivuxolimab. All receptors come from an adult with an advanced solid tumor such as melanoma, head and neck, liver or kidney cancer.

V usage is TRBV5-1 and J usage is TRBJ2-1; D gene uncertain. V dropped 1 base and J dropped 1 base, with 6 bases sitting between them. The CDR3 has 14 residues. CDR1 is SGHRS, CDR2 YFSETQ, per germline. CDR3: CASSLMRSYNEQFF. The CDR3 coding sequence is TGCGCCAGCAGCTTGATGCGATCCTACAATGAGCAGTTCTTC. The full variable domain, with the rest looked up from reference TRBV5-1 and TRBJ2-1, is KAGVTQTPRYLIKTRGQQVTLSCSPISGHRSVSWYQQTPGQGLQFLFEYFSETQRNKGNFPGRFSGRQFSNSRSEMNVSTLELGDSALYLCASSLMRSYNEQFFGPGTRLTVL.

V gene TRBV11-2 combines with J gene TRBJ2-5; weak D call: TRBD2 (7 bases). The CDR3 spans 15 residues. From germline, CDR1 is SGHAT and CDR2 FQNNGV. Trimming pared 5 bases from V and 5 bases from J, leaving 18 bases between. CDR3 DNA sequence: TGTGCCAGCAGCAGCGCCGGGGGGCAGGTGGAGACCCAGTACTTC. It yields the protein CASSSAGGQVETQYF. The full variable domain, its missing parts supplied by reference TRBV11-2 and TRBJ2-5, is EAGVAQSPRYKIIEKRQSVAFWCNPISGHATLYWYQQILGQGPKLLIQFQNNGVVDDSQLPKDRFSAERLKGVDSTLKIQPAKLEDSAVYLCASSSAGGQVETQYFGPGTRLLVL.

The chain combines TRBV2 with TRBJ2-3; D remains unclear. CDR3 length: 12 residues. Germline V CDR1 and CDR2: SNHLY, FYNNEI. The V gene lost 0 bases and the J gene lost 7 bases, with 5 bases spanning the gap. The CDR3 loop reads CASSEAGYTQYF. In DNA, the CDR3 is TGTGCCAGCAGTGAAGCGGGGTATACGCAGTATTTT.

The rearrangement uses TRBV2 and TRBJ2-1; the D gene could be TRBD1 or TRBD2 (6 bases each). Germline CDR1 and CDR2: SNHLY and FYNNEI. The length of the CDR3 is 16 residues. Trimming removed 3 bases from V and 7 bases from J, with 19 bases in between. Here the CDR3 DNA reads TGTGCCAGCAGTGAGGGGGCGGGACCGGGGGTAAATGAGCAGTTCTTC. This sequence encodes CASSEGAGPGVNEQFF.

The gene calls are TRBV4-2 and TRBJ2-2; 9 nucleotides match TRBD1. CDR1 is LGHNA, CDR2 YNFKEQ, per germline. Unmatched junction bases numbered 3, after V lost 2 bases and J lost 8 bases. This CDR3 region has 14 residues. CDR3 in amino acids: CASSQTGGSGELFF. The DNA for the CDR3 is TGTGCCAGCAGCCAAACAGGGGGCTCGGGGGAGCTGTTTTTT.

CDR3 amino acids: CASSQAWKDYGYTF. The CDR3 bases are TGTGCCAGCAGCCAAGCTTGGAAGGACTATGGCTACACCTTC. The rearrangement joins TRBV14 to TRBJ1-2; D unresolved. V was pared by 1 base and J by 3 bases, with 9 bases between. Germline CDR1 reads SGHDN; CDR2 reads FVKESK. CDR3 length equals 14 residues.

The gene calls are TRBV5-4 and TRBJ2-7, with TRBD1 matching 7 bases. J gave up 6 bases and V 4 bases, and 10 bases lay outside the gene matches. This CDR3 contains 14 residues. The germline V gene has CDR1 SGHNT and CDR2 YYREEE (reference sequence). The CDR3 region has the DNA TGTGCCAGCAGCACTCCGGGACAGCTTGGCGAGCAGTACTTC. Its protein product is CASSTPGQLGEQYF.

This CDR3 is CASSLGFGQGVTDTQYF. CDR3 in DNA: TGTGCCAGCAGCTTAGGATTTGGACAGGGGGTCACAGATACGCAGTATTTT. V and J are TRBV7-6 and TRBJ2-3, with 10 bases that match TRBD1. Looked up from germline, CDR1 is SGHVS and CDR2 is FNYEAQ. CDR3 size: 17 residues. With V trimmed by 1 base and J by 2 bases, 6 bases remained unmatched.

This chain connects TRBV30 to TRBJ2-3; no definite D call. Trimming shortened V by 2 bases and J by 3 bases, and 6 bases separated the two germline ends. CDR3 length equals 12 residues. CDR1 is GTSNPN, CDR2 SVGIG, per germline (reference sequence). The CDR3 sequence: CAWSTSTDTQYF. The CDR3, as DNA: TGTGCCTGGAGTACGAGTACAGATACGCAGTATTTT.

The sample holds one count of this clone. V gene TRBV28 combines with J gene TRBJ2-3; 7 bases match TRBD2. The CDR3 extends over 17 amino acids. The germline CDR1 and CDR2 sequences are MDHEN and SYDVKM. V lost 8 bases and J lost 0; bases outside the gene matches: 14. Here the CDR3 reads CASFRGRADTSTDTQYF. CDR3 coding DNA: TGTGCCAGCTTCCGGGGGAGGGCCGATACTAGCACAGATACGCAGTATTTT. The full variable domain, rest sourced from reference TRBV28 and TRBJ2-3, is DVKVTQSSRYLVKRTGEKVFLECVQDMDHENMFWYRQDPGLGLRLIYFSYDVKMKEKGDIPEGYSVSREKKERFSLILESASTNQTSMYLCASFRGRADTSTDTQYFGPGTRLTVL.

In regard to this clone: A read error may produce the germline difference seen at one junction end. This chain uses TRBV7-7 with TRBJ2-1, with 8 bases lining up with TRBD2. Germline values: CDR1 SSHAT, CDR2 FNYEAQ (reference sequence). CDR3 length: 15 amino acids. CDR3: CASSLGSGVYNEQFF. CDR3 coding DNA: TGTGCTAGCAGCTTAGGTAGCGGGGTCTACAATGAGCAGTTCTTC.

This chain uses TRBV6-1 with TRBJ2-5, with 7 bases matching TRBD1. V dropped 1 base and J dropped 5; count of bases not matched to a gene: 7. The CDR3 extends over 15 amino acids. From germline, CDR1 is MNHNS and CDR2 SASEGT. The CDR3 loop reads CASSEGGTAPETQYF. The CDR3 DNA reads TGTGCCAGCAGTGAAGGAGGGACAGCGCCGGAGACCCAGTACTTC.

This clone appeared a few times. The chain joins TRBV28 to TRBJ2-5, with D perhaps matching TRBD1 (6 bases). CDR3 length: 14 residues. Per germline, CDR1 MDHEN and CDR2 SYDVKM. The ends were cut back, 5 bases at V and 5 bases at J, with 15 bases in the middle. CDR3: CASSESQGPETQYF. In nucleotides, the CDR3 is TGTGCCAGCAGTGAGTCTCAGGGGCCCGAGACCCAGTACTTC.